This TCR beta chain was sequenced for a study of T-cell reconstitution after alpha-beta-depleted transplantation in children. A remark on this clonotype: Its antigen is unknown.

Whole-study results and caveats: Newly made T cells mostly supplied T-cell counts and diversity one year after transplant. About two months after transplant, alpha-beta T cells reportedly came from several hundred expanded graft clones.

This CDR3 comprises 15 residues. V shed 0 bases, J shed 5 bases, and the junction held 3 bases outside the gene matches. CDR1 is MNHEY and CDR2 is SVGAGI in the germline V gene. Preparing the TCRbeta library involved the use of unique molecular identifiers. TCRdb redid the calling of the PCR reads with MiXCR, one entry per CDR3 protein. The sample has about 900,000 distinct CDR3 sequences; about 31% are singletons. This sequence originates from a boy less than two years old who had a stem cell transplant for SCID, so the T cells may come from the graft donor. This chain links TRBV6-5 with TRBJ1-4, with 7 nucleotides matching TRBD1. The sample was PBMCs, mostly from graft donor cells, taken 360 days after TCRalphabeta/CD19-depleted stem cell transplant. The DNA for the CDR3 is TGTGCCAGCAGTTACTCCGCAGGGGGAAATGAAAAACTGTTTTTT. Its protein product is CASSYSAGGNEKLFF.